Following are 28 T cell receptor beta chains from one sample sequenced in a study of blood T cell repertoires in COVID-19. Assay: immunoSEQ multiplex PCR; the TCRdb copy retains only in-frame clones and omits some. In the table there are over 200,000 clones, 70% to 90% of which are singletons. Sequencing used peripheral blood. The receptor source for this set is a woman aged 18-29 years who had recovered from COVID-19.

The rearrangement links TRBV3-1 (or the pseudogene TRBV3-2) to TRBJ2-3; maybe TRBD2 (6 bases). Germline V gene data show CDR1 as LGHDT and CDR2 as YNNKEL (reference sequence). V was cut by 5 bases and J by 0 bases, with 9 bases left in between. The CDR3 spans 14 residues. The CDR3 spells CASSSAGSTDTQYF. For the CDR3, the DNA is TGTGCCAGCAGCTCAGCGGGTAGCACAGATACGCAGTATTTT.

This chain uses TRBV7-2 with TRBJ1-6, with 10 bases that match TRBD1. V was clipped by 7 bases and J by 0 bases; unmatched bases: 3. Germline V gene data show CDR1 as SGHTA and CDR2 as FQGNSA. The CDR3 has 16 amino acids. CDR3 bases: TGTGCCAGCAAGGGACAGGGGAGCTCCTATAATTCACCCCTCCACTTT. Translated: CASKGQGSSYNSPLHF.

This chain joins TRBV2 and TRBJ1-1; D unclear. Trimming took off 6 bases at V and 2 bases at J, with 4 bases between the two ends. The CDR3 loop spans 11 amino acids. Looked up from germline, CDR1 is SNHLY and CDR2 is FYNNEI. The CDR3 reads CASRYNTEAFF. Here the CDR3 DNA reads TGTGCCAGCAGGTATAACACTGAAGCTTTCTTT.

In the case of this clone: This specimen includes other DNA sequences encoding the same CDR3. The chain uses TRBV9 and TRBJ1-1; D remains ambiguous. Germline assignment: CDR1 SGDLS and CDR2 YYNGEE. Trimming took 2 bases from V and 1 from J, leaving 6 bases between them. CDR3 length: 13 residues. The CDR3 DNA reads TGTGCCAGCAGCGTCGTTTCGAACACTGAAGCTTTCTTT. Protein product: CASSVVSNTEAFF.

The chain combines TRBV7-8 with TRBJ2-1; TRBD2 matches 8 bases. From germline, CDR1 is SGHVS and CDR2 FQNEAQ. V was pared by 5 bases and J by 0 bases, with 9 bases of the junction left unmatched. CDR3 length: 17 amino acids. In DNA form, the CDR3 reads TGTGCCAGCAGCCTTTTCACGGGGGGGACCTCCTACAATGAGCAGTTCTTC. Residues: CASSLFTGGTSYNEQFF.

V gene TRBV2 combines with J gene TRBJ1-1; unclear D gene. Germline V gene sequence: CDR1 SNHLY, CDR2 FYNNEI. Trimming took 6 bases from V and 1 from J, leaving 9 bases between them. CDR3 size: 13 residues. The CDR3 is CASSVTGNTEAFF. The CDR3 DNA follows: TGTGCCAGCAGCGTAACTGGGAACACTGAAGCTTTCTTT.

The chain combines TRBV9 with TRBJ1-3; TRBD1 aligns across 7 bases. The germline V gene has CDR1 SGDLS and CDR2 YYNGEE. Germline trimming cut 0 bases from V and 0 bases from J; bases unmatched to any gene: 3. CDR3 length: 16 amino acids. For the CDR3, the DNA is TGTGCCAGCAGCGTAGGACAGGGCCCCTCTGGAAACACCATATATTTT. Its translation: CASSVGQGPSGNTIYF.

The chain is built from TRBV5-4 and TRBJ2-5, with D possibly TRBD1 on 6 matching bases. This CDR3 has 15 residues. Germline V gene data show CDR1 as SGHNT and CDR2 as YYREEE (reference sequence). V was cut by 0 bases and J by 1 base, with 10 bases left in between. CDR3: CASSLGTVAQETQYF. CDR3 coding DNA: TGTGCCAGCAGCTTGGGGACAGTGGCCCAAGAGACCCAGTACTTC. Looking up the rest from reference TRBV5-4 and TRBJ2-5 gives the full variable domain: ETGVTQSPTHLIKTRGQQVTLRCSSQSGHNTVSWYQQALGQGPQFIFQYYREEENGRGNFPPRFSGLQFPNYSSELNVNALELDDSALYLCASSLGTVAQETQYFGPGTRLLVL.

V gene TRBV5-1 combines with J gene TRBJ1-2; D perhaps matches TRBD1 (5 bases). This CDR3 comprises 14 residues. Trimming removed 1 base from V and 2 bases from J, with 9 bases in between. Germline CDR1 SGHRS, CDR2 YFSETQ. The CDR3 loop is CASSLSGGNYGYTF. CDR3 nucleotide sequence: TGCGCCAGCAGCTTGTCGGGGGGAAACTATGGCTACACCTTC.

The V call is TRBV29-1, the J call TRBJ1-4; 7 bases align to TRBD1. Per germline, CDR1 SQVTM and CDR2 ANQGSEA. The V segment lost 5 bases and the J segment 7 bases; nucleotides outside the gene matches: 7. CDR3 size: 13 residues. The CDR3 sequence: CSVWDRQGEKLFF. The CDR3 bases are TGCAGCGTTTGGGACAGACAGGGTGAAAAACTGTTTTTT.

This chain links TRBV21-1 with TRBJ2-3; the table's D call, TRBD2, was not checked against the DNA. TRBV21-1 counts as a pseudogene. The CDR3 sequence is 21 residues long. Here the CDR3 DNA reads TGTGCCAGCAGCAAATTCCCGACGAAACACCCTAGACCCCAGCACACAGATACGCAGTATTTT. Translation gives CASSKFPTKHPRPQHTDTQYF.

This rearrangement joins TRBV9 to TRBJ1-1; D might be TRBD1 (5 bases). The ends were cut back, 1 base at V and 4 bases at J, with 17 bases in the middle. The CDR3 is made up of 16 amino acids. Germline V gene lookup returns CDR1 SGDLS and CDR2 YYNGEE. The CDR3 nucleotides read TGTGCCAGCAGCGTAATCGGGACGGGAGGAGGCACTGAAGCTTTCTTT. Encoded protein: CASSVIGTGGGTEAFF.

V is TRBV6-1 and J is TRBJ1-4; D is uncertain. Germline V lookup: CDR1 MNHNS, CDR2 SASEGT. The CDR3 contains 16 residues. Trimming took 3 bases from V and 0 from J, leaving 11 bases between them. The CDR3 spells CASSDHLSATNEKLFF. As DNA, the CDR3 is TGTGCCAGCAGTGATCACTTATCGGCAACTAATGAAAAACTGTTTTTT.

The V call is TRBV7-2, the J call TRBJ2-7; 13 bases are shared with TRBD2. Per the germline V gene, CDR1 is SGHTA and CDR2 is FQGNSA. This CDR3 is 17 amino acids long. V gave up 4 bases and J gave up 3 bases; unmatched junction bases: 9. The CDR3 bases are TGTGCCAGCAGCTCGCTGACCCGACTAGCGGGGGGCTACGAGCAGTACTTC. Protein product: CASSSLTRLAGGYEQYF.

This clone was seen only once. The genes are TRBV5-1 and TRBJ2-5; 10 bases align to TRBD2. Unmatched junction bases numbered 11, after V lost 4 bases and J lost 5 bases. CDR3 length equals 16 residues. CDR1 is SGHRS and CDR2 is YFSETQ in the germline V gene. The CDR3 reads CASSPRPAGGIETQYF. The CDR3 DNA reads as TGCGCCAGCAGCCCCCGGCCAGCGGGAGGGATCGAGACCCAGTACTTC.

This clone was observed a few times. The rearrangement joins TRBV15 to TRBJ1-6; D might be TRBD1 (6 bases). The length of the CDR3 is 18 residues. The V gene lost 1 base and the J gene lost 5 bases, with 18 bases spanning the gap. Germline CDR1 LNHNV, CDR2 YYDKDF (reference sequence). This CDR3 reads CATSRVPCWYRDNSPLHF. CDR3 nucleotide sequence: TGTGCCACCAGCAGAGTCCCCTGTTGGTACAGGGATAATTCACCCCTCCACTTT.

The J gene is TRBJ2-7, the V gene TRBV4-2, with 13 bases identical to TRBD2. V was clipped by 5 bases and J by 2 bases; unmatched bases: 9. This CDR3 has 17 residues. Germline CDR1 is LGHNA and CDR2 is YNFKEQ. DNA for the CDR3: TGTGCCAGCAGCGAGCCAGGGACTAGCGGGACGGCCTACGAGCAGTACTTC. Its translation is CASSEPGTSGTAYEQYF.

The rearrangement links TRBV5-4 to TRBJ1-1; D is undetermined. Trimming cost V 0 bases and J 2 bases, with 8 bases left between them. Germline values: CDR1 SGHNT, CDR2 YYREEE (reference sequence). The length of the CDR3 is 14 residues. The chain's CDR3 is CASSLGGSNTEAFF. The CDR3, as DNA: TGTGCCAGCAGCTTGGGTGGGAGTAACACTGAAGCTTTCTTT.

This clone was found a few times. V is TRBV25-1 and J is TRBJ2-1, with no clear D. The CDR3 is made up of 16 amino acids. Germline V gene sequence: CDR1 MGHDK, CDR2 SYGVNS. The V gene lost 3 bases and the J gene lost 4 bases, with 16 bases spanning the gap. The CDR3 loop reads CASSDPRRLSYNEQFF. The DNA for the CDR3 is TGTGCCAGCAGTGACCCTAGGAGACTCTCTTACAATGAGCAGTTCTTC.

A single count supports this clone. The V gene is TRBV7-3, the J gene TRBJ2-3; 8 bases are shared with TRBD2. The CDR3 covers 15 residues. Trimming at V came to 2 bases and at J to 2 bases, leaving 3 bases not matched to a gene. CDR1 and CDR2 (germline): SGHTA, FQGTGA. The CDR3 sequence: CASSLGGRTTDTQYF. The CDR3 DNA sequence: TGTGCCAGCAGCTTAGGCGGGAGGACCACAGATACGCAGTATTTT.

This chain links TRBV2 with TRBJ2-2; D possibly corresponds to TRBD1 (6 bases). CDR1 and CDR2 (germline): SNHLY, FYNNEI. Between the trimmed V and J ends, which lost 6 bases and 0 bases, there was a span of 23 bases. This CDR3 region has 19 residues. CDR3 region: CASSGITTGRVPNTGELFF. For the CDR3, the DNA is TGTGCCAGCAGCGGTATTACGACAGGTCGCGTCCCGAACACCGGGGAGCTGTTTTTT.

The chain links TRBV5-4 to TRBJ1-2, with 7 bases lining up with TRBD1. Unmatched junction bases numbered 17, after V lost 5 bases and J lost 7 bases. The CDR3 loop spans 16 amino acids. Germline lookup yields CDR1 SGHNT and CDR2 YYREEE (reference sequence). CDR3 region: CASRNPTGAVGGGYTF. DNA for the CDR3: TGTGCCAGCAGAAACCCTACAGGGGCGGTTGGGGGTGGCTACACCTTC.

A single count supports this clone. The chain uses TRBV28 and TRBJ1-2; possibly TRBD1 for D (5 bases). This CDR3 is 14 amino acids long. Germline V gene data show CDR1 as MDHEN and CDR2 as SYDVKM. V was pared by 2 bases and J by 2 bases, with 9 bases between. CDR3 DNA sequence: TGTGCCAGCAGTTTACGCAGGGCAAACTATGGCTACACCTTC. This codes for CASSLRRANYGYTF.

V and J are TRBV19 and TRBJ2-7; TRBD1 agrees at 7 bases. The CDR3 spans 17 residues. V was pared by 4 bases and J by 1 base, with 13 bases of the junction left unmatched. CDR1 LNHDA and CDR2 SQIVND come from the germline V gene (reference sequence). The CDR3 spells CASSNTGVGKDSYEQYF. CDR3 DNA sequence: TGTGCCAGTAGTAACACAGGGGTAGGGAAGGATTCCTACGAGCAGTACTTC.

This rearrangement joins TRBV7-9 to TRBJ1-1; maybe TRBD1 (6 bases). Trimming removed 2 bases from V and 1 base from J, with 14 bases in between. This CDR3 has 16 residues. The V gene's germline CDR1 is SEHNR and CDR2 FQNEAQ (reference sequence). CDR3 DNA: TGTGCCAGCAGCTTACCTTTCGGACAGTCGAACACTGAAGCTTTCTTT. Protein product: CASSLPFGQSNTEAFF. Variable domain in full (rest from reference TRBV7-9 and TRBJ1-1): DTGVSQNPRHKITKRGQNVTFRCDPISEHNRLYWYRQTLGQGPEFLTYFQNEAQLEKSRLLSDRFSAERPKGSFSTLEIQRTEQGDSAMYLCASSLPFGQSNTEAFFGQGTRLTVV.

The gene calls are TRBV1 and TRBJ2-6; the listed D gene, TRBD1, was not tested against the DNA. TRBV1 is an annotated pseudogene. The CDR3 contains 24 residues. This chain's CDR3 is CTSSQEGRQGAYDDLYTGANVLTF. In DNA form, the CDR3 reads TGCACCAGCAGCCAAGAGGGGCGGCAGGGGGCGTACGACGACCTTTATACTGGGGCCAACGTCCTGACTTTC.

V is TRBV28 and J is TRBJ2-5, with TRBD1 identical over 7 bases. V was clipped by 5 bases and J by 4 bases; unmatched bases: 1. There are 12 residues in the CDR3. Germline values: CDR1 MDHEN, CDR2 SYDVKM. CDR3: CASSDRVETQYF. The CDR3 bases are TGTGCCAGCAGTGACAGGGTAGAGACCCAGTACTTC.

The chain links TRBV6-2 or TRBV6-3 to TRBJ1-1; no clear D. This CDR3 is 15 amino acids long. V gave up 2 bases and J gave up 1 base, with 11 bases separating them. Germline V gene sequence: CDR1 MNHEY, CDR2 SVGEGT. This CDR3 reads CASSYVWERNTEAFF. CDR3 bases: TGTGCCAGCAGTTACGTTTGGGAGCGGAACACTGAAGCTTTCTTT.